These T cell receptor beta chains were read from a single sample in a study of cytotoxic CD8 clonotypes in ibrutinib-treated CLL. Produced via immunoSEQ multiplex PCR; TCRdb's table is partial and in-frame only. The sample yields around 250,000 clones, under 75% seen once. The sample in question was PBMCs, obtained after 24 months of ibrutinib treatment. All receptors derive from a human donor with chronic lymphocytic leukemia. CDR3s include the opening cysteine and the closing phenylalanine or tryptophan. The D gene is left open where the match is weak. Expanded clones are given a class, and other clones once, few, many or no size at all.

V gene: TRBV18
clone size: NA
J gene: TRBJ1-5
D gene: NA
CDR3 DNA: TGTGCCAGCTCCCCAAATGGAGGGGGCAATCAGCCCCAGCATTTT
CDR3 protein: CASSPNGGGNQPQHF

V gene: TRBV27
clone size: NA
J gene: TRBJ2-3
D gene: NA
CDR3 DNA: TGTGCCAGCAGTTTTAGGGCCTACGATACGCAGTATTTT
CDR3 protein: CASSFRAYDTQYF

V gene: TRBV7-2
clone size: NA
J gene: TRBJ2-3
D gene: NA
CDR3 DNA: TGTGCCAGCAGCTTATTCCCTAGCGAGGATACGCAGTATTTT
CDR3 protein: CASSLFPSEDTQYF

V gene: TRBV12-5
clone size: NA
J gene: TRBJ1-1
D gene: NA
CDR3 DNA: TGTGCTAGTGGTTTGTCCTCGAACACTGAAGCTTTCTTT
CDR3 protein: CASGLSSNTEAFF

V gene: TRBV9
clone size: NA
J gene: TRBJ2-5
D gene: NA
CDR3 DNA: TGTGCCAGCAGCGTAGGTAGCGGAGTAGGAGGAGAGACCCAGTACTTC
CDR3 protein: CASSVGSGVGGETQYF

V gene: TRBV28
clone size: NA
J gene: TRBJ2-7
D gene: NA
CDR3 DNA: TGTGCCAGCAGTTTAGGACCCCCCTACGAGCAGTACTTC
CDR3 protein: CASSLGPPYEQYF

V gene: TRBV5-1
clone size: few
J gene: TRBJ2-1
D gene: TRBD2
CDR3 DNA: TGCGCCAGCAGCTTAACGGGAGGTACCAATGAGCAGTTCTTC
CDR3 protein: CASSLTGGTNEQFF

V gene: TRBV13
clone size: NA
J gene: TRBJ2-1
D gene: TRBD1
CDR3 DNA: TGTGCCAGCAGCATACAGGGGTGGGATGAGCAGTTCTTC
CDR3 protein: CASSIQGWDEQFF

V gene: TRBV28
clone size: few
J gene: TRBJ2-3
D gene: NA
CDR3 DNA: TGTGCCAGCATAACGGCCCAAACCCCGGGTACGCAGTATTTT
CDR3 protein: CASITAQTPGTQYF

V gene: TRBV6-5
clone size: NA
J gene: TRBJ1-2
D gene: NA
CDR3 DNA: TGTGCCAGCAGTTACCGAACGGTGGGGGTAGACTACACCTTC
CDR3 protein: CASSYRTVGVDYTF

V gene: TRBV5-6
clone size: NA
J gene: TRBJ1-1
D gene: NA
CDR3 DNA: TGTGCCAGCAGCTTAGCAGGAGGCGCTGAAGCTTTCTTT
CDR3 protein: CASSLAGGAEAFF

V gene: TRBV29-1
clone size: few
J gene: TRBJ2-5
D gene: NA
CDR3 DNA: TGCAGCGTGGGGGAACGAACGGAGACCCAGTACTTC
CDR3 protein: CSVGERTETQYF

V gene: TRBV18
clone size: NA
J gene: TRBJ2-1
D gene: NA
CDR3 DNA: TGTGCCAGCTCACCTCCGTCGGGCGATGAGCAGTTCTTC
CDR3 protein: CASSPPSGDEQFF

V gene: TRBV4-1
clone size: NA
J gene: TRBJ2-1
D gene: TRBD2
CDR3 DNA: TGCGCCAGCAGCCAACCACTAGCGCGTAATGAGCAGTTCTTC
CDR3 protein: CASSQPLARNEQFF

V gene: TRBV4-2
clone size: NA
J gene: TRBJ1-1
D gene: TRBD1
CDR3 DNA: TGTGCCAGCAGCCAGAATACAGGGGGCGCGGACACTGAAGCTTTCTTT
CDR3 protein: CASSQNTGGADTEAFF

V gene: TRBV7-2
clone size: NA
J gene: TRBJ1-2
D gene: TRBD1
CDR3 DNA: TGTGCCAGCAGCTCTACAGGGGGCGCCAGTGGCTACACCTTC
CDR3 protein: CASSSTGGASGYTF

V gene: TRBV7-3
clone size: NA
J gene: TRBJ2-1
D gene: TRBD2
CDR3 DNA: TGTGCCAGCAGCTTGACTAGCGGGGCTTACAATGAGCAGTTCTTC
CDR3 protein: CASSLTSGAYNEQFF

V gene: TRBV28
clone size: once
J gene: TRBJ2-1
D gene: NA
CDR3 DNA: TGTGCAACTAGCCTAACCTACAATGAGCAGTTCTTC
CDR3 protein: CATSLTYNEQFF

V gene: TRBV29-1
clone size: NA
J gene: TRBJ1-1
D gene: NA
CDR3 DNA: TGCAGCGTTGTGTGGTGGGGTACTGAAGCTTTCTTT
CDR3 protein: CSVVWWGTEAFF